This T cell receptor beta chain was recorded in a study of cytomegalovirus exposure and HLA in healthy donors. Overall study findings and caveats: TCR beta chains numbering some 160 were designated cytomegalovirus-associated.

The PCR ran on 60 Vbeta and 13 Jbeta primers. Using immunoSEQ multiplex PCR, the repertoire was profiled, and TCRdb retains in-frame clones only, with some absent. This sample has about 170,000 clones; more than 75% occur once, and the top ten carry roughly 2.2%. Per the germline V gene, CDR1 is MRHNA and CDR2 is SNTAGT. The CDR3 length is 14 residues. With V trimmed by 6 bases and J by 1 base, 5 bases remained unmatched. Comment on this clone: Its target is not known.

Sequencing was done on a sample of PBMCs. This TCR was recovered from a man aged 18 to 29 in good health and CMV-seropositive. The V call is TRBV6-4, the J call TRBJ2-7; 8 bases match TRBD1. CDR3 sequence (DNA): TGTGCCAGCAGCCTCGGACAGGGTTCCTACGAGCAGTACTTC. As protein: CASSLGQGSYEQYF.